These T cell receptor beta chains were read from a single sample in a study of beta chain features in type 1 diabetes. The method was immunoSEQ multiplex PCR; TCRdb's version includes in-frame clones alone and lacks a portion of them. Of 150,000 or so clones detected, approximately 9.9% appear once; the ten largest clones hold over 2%. Sequencing used central memory CD4+ T cells from blood. These receptors came from a woman younger than 35 in good health. Both conserved end residues are part of each CDR3. A D gene is named only where the DNA matches it firmly. Clone sizes are given selectively: once, few, many, or a class where the clone is expanded.

j_call: TRBJ2-2; d_call: .; clone_size: few; v_call: TRBV6-5; cdr3_nt: TGTGCCAGCAGTTACGGCAGGGCGAACGGGGAGCTGTTTTTT; cdr3_aa: CASSYGRANGELFF
j_call: TRBJ2-3; d_call: .; clone_size: .; v_call: TRBV7-9; cdr3_nt: TGTGCCAGCAGCCCAGGACTGTTCACAGATACGCAGTATTTT; cdr3_aa: CASSPGLFTDTQYF
j_call: TRBJ2-1; d_call: TRBD2; clone_size: .; v_call: TRBV6-6; cdr3_nt: TGTGCCAGCAGTTACCAGGGCGGGAGGGCCTACAATGAGCAGTTCTTC; cdr3_aa: CASSYQGGRAYNEQFF
j_call: TRBJ2-1; d_call: TRBD2; clone_size: few; v_call: TRBV18; cdr3_nt: TGTGCCAGCTCACGGACTAGCGGGGGTTCCCACAATGAGCAGTTCTTC; cdr3_aa: CASSRTSGGSHNEQFF
j_call: TRBJ2-2; d_call: TRBD1; clone_size: .; v_call: TRBV18; cdr3_nt: TGTGCCAGCTCGCCGACCGGGACAGGGAAGGCCGGGGAGCTGTTTTTT; cdr3_aa: CASSPTGTGKAGELFF
j_call: TRBJ1-4; d_call: .; clone_size: .; v_call: TRBV2; cdr3_nt: TGTGCCAGCAGTGAGGGGGCCCGAGAAAAACTGTTTTTT; cdr3_aa: CASSEGAREKLFF
j_call: TRBJ1-3; d_call: .; clone_size: .; v_call: TRBV15; cdr3_nt: TGTGCCACCAGCAGAGCCACAATATCTGGAAACACCATATATTTT; cdr3_aa: CATSRATISGNTIYF
j_call: TRBJ2-3; d_call: TRBD2; clone_size: .; v_call: TRBV11-3; cdr3_nt: TGTGCCAGCAGCTTAGATCCGGCTAGCGGGGCCCAGTATTTT; cdr3_aa: CASSLDPASGAQYF
j_call: TRBJ2-7; d_call: TRBD2; clone_size: many; v_call: TRBV7-2; cdr3_nt: TGTGCCAGCAGCTTAGCGAGGGGACTACAGTACGAGCAGTACTTC; cdr3_aa: CASSLARGLQYEQYF
j_call: TRBJ2-3; d_call: TRBD2; clone_size: few; v_call: TRBV7-2; cdr3_nt: TGTGCCAGCAGCTTAGCGCTAGCGGGGGCTGGGACAGATACGCAGTATTTT; cdr3_aa: CASSLALAGAGTDTQYF
j_call: TRBJ1-4; d_call: .; clone_size: few; v_call: TRBV30; cdr3_nt: TGTGCCTGGAGTGTCCCCCGACGAGGTGAAAAACTGTTTTTT; cdr3_aa: CAWSVPRRGEKLFF
j_call: TRBJ1-1; d_call: .; clone_size: few; v_call: TRBV6-5; cdr3_nt: TGTGCCAGCAGTTACTCCCTAGACAGGTATGAAGCTTTCTTT; cdr3_aa: CASSYSLDRYEAFF
j_call: TRBJ1-5; d_call: .; clone_size: .; v_call: TRBV2; cdr3_nt: TGTGCCAGCAGCGTGACCGCAGCGGGTCAGCCCCAGCATTTT; cdr3_aa: CASSVTAAGQPQHF
j_call: TRBJ2-7; d_call: .; clone_size: few; v_call: TRBV11-2; cdr3_nt: TGTGCCAGCAGCTCGAGTGGGCTATACGAGCAGTACTTC; cdr3_aa: CASSSSGLYEQYF
j_call: TRBJ2-2; d_call: .; clone_size: few; v_call: TRBV7-9; cdr3_nt: TGTGCCAGCAGCCAAAGCGGATACACCGGGGAGCTGTTTTTT; cdr3_aa: CASSQSGYTGELFF
j_call: TRBJ1-4; d_call: TRBD1; clone_size: few; v_call: TRBV7-9; cdr3_nt: TGTGCCAGCAGCGCCGATCCGACAGGGGCGGGTGAAAAACTGTTTTTT; cdr3_aa: CASSADPTGAGEKLFF
j_call: TRBJ2-5; d_call: TRBD2; clone_size: few; v_call: TRBV4-2; cdr3_nt: TGTGCCAGCAGCTCCAGGACTAGCGGGGAGACCCAGTACTTC; cdr3_aa: CASSSRTSGETQYF
j_call: TRBJ2-3; d_call: .; clone_size: .; v_call: TRBV6-5; cdr3_nt: TGTGCCAGCAGTTACTCGGACAGAAGAGATACGCAGTATTTT; cdr3_aa: CASSYSDRRDTQYF
j_call: TRBJ1-3; d_call: .; clone_size: .; v_call: TRBV7-2; cdr3_nt: TGTGCCAGCATCTACCGAAGTTCTGGAAACACCATATATTTT; cdr3_aa: CASIYRSSGNTIYF
j_call: TRBJ1-1; d_call: TRBD1; clone_size: .; v_call: TRBV5-1; cdr3_nt: TGCGCCAGCAGACAGGGGGCGCAAAACACTGAAGCTTTCTTT; cdr3_aa: CASRQGAQNTEAFF
j_call: TRBJ2-5; d_call: TRBD2; clone_size: few; v_call: TRBV11-2; cdr3_nt: TGTGCCAGCCGGGAGGCACCAACCCAAGAGACCCAGTACTTC; cdr3_aa: CASREAPTQETQYF
j_call: TRBJ2-5; d_call: TRBD1; clone_size: few; v_call: TRBV25-1; cdr3_nt: TGTGCCAGCGACGGACAGGGCAAGAGGGGCCAGTACTTC; cdr3_aa: CASDGQGKRGQYF
j_call: TRBJ1-6; d_call: TRBD1; clone_size: .; v_call: TRBV7-9; cdr3_nt: TGTGCCAGCAGCTCGGGACAGGGGAATTCACCCCTCCACTTT; cdr3_aa: CASSSGQGNSPLHF
j_call: TRBJ1-5; d_call: .; clone_size: few; v_call: TRBV12-5; cdr3_nt: TGTGCTAGTGGTTTTACTGAGGATCAGCCCCAGCATTTT; cdr3_aa: CASGFTEDQPQHF
j_call: TRBJ1-1; d_call: TRBD1; clone_size: .; v_call: TRBV5-1; cdr3_nt: TGCGCCAGCAGCACGGTGGGACAGGTGGGCACTGAAGCTTTCTTT; cdr3_aa: CASSTVGQVGTEAFF
j_call: TRBJ2-7; d_call: TRBD2; clone_size: .; v_call: TRBV5-1; cdr3_nt: TGCGCCAGCAGCCGGGGGGGCCACGAGCAGTACTTC; cdr3_aa: CASSRGGHEQYF
j_call: TRBJ2-7; d_call: .; clone_size: few; v_call: TRBV4-2; cdr3_nt: TGTGCCAGCAGCCAAGGCGATAGCTCCTACGAGCAGTACTTC; cdr3_aa: CASSQGDSSYEQYF
j_call: TRBJ2-3; d_call: .; clone_size: .; v_call: TRBV6-6; cdr3_nt: TGTGCCAGCAGTTACTATCAGCGGACAGATACGCAGTATTTT; cdr3_aa: CASSYYQRTDTQYF
j_call: TRBJ1-2; d_call: .; clone_size: few; v_call: TRBV6-5; cdr3_nt: TGTGCCAGCAGTTTAGGTACAGCTCCTAACTATGGCTACACCTTC; cdr3_aa: CASSLGTAPNYGYTF
j_call: TRBJ2-7; d_call: TRBD2; clone_size: few; v_call: TRBV5-1; cdr3_nt: TGCGCCAGCAGCCAACTGACTAGCGACCCCTACGAGCAGTACTTC; cdr3_aa: CASSQLTSDPYEQYF
j_call: TRBJ1-2; d_call: .; clone_size: .; v_call: TRBV18; cdr3_nt: TGTGCCAGCTCACCCTCAAAGGGAGTTTCCTATGGCTACACCTTC; cdr3_aa: CASSPSKGVSYGYTF
j_call: TRBJ2-7; d_call: TRBD2; clone_size: .; v_call: TRBV28; cdr3_nt: TGTGCCAGCAGCCCTGGGACTACCTTCTACGAGCAGTACTTC; cdr3_aa: CASSPGTTFYEQYF
j_call: TRBJ2-1; d_call: .; clone_size: .; v_call: TRBV18; cdr3_nt: TGTGCCAGCTCACCAGACTTCAACAATGAGCAGTTCTTC; cdr3_aa: CASSPDFNNEQFF
j_call: TRBJ2-1; d_call: TRBD2; clone_size: many; v_call: TRBV5-6; cdr3_nt: TGTGCCAGCAGCCGGGCCGGGACTAGCGGGAGCAGGGAGCAGTTCTTC; cdr3_aa: CASSRAGTSGSREQFF
j_call: TRBJ2-1; d_call: TRBD1; clone_size: few; v_call: TRBV7-2; cdr3_nt: TGTGCCAGCAGCTCCTATGTGGGACAGGGCTACAATGAGCAGTTCTTC; cdr3_aa: CASSSYVGQGYNEQFF
j_call: TRBJ2-3; d_call: TRBD2; clone_size: .; v_call: TRBV4-2; cdr3_nt: TGTGCCAGCAGCCCAAGCGGGGGGCTATATACGCAGTATTTT; cdr3_aa: CASSPSGGLYTQYF
j_call: TRBJ1-2; d_call: TRBD1; clone_size: many; v_call: TRBV6-5; cdr3_nt: TGTGCCAGCAGTTACAGACGGACAGGGGGTAACTATGGCTACACCTTC; cdr3_aa: CASSYRRTGGNYGYTF
j_call: TRBJ1-2; d_call: TRBD1; clone_size: few; v_call: TRBV7-9; cdr3_nt: TGTGCCAGCAGCAATGGACAGGGGTTTGGCTACACCTTC; cdr3_aa: CASSNGQGFGYTF
j_call: TRBJ1-4; d_call: TRBD1; clone_size: few; v_call: TRBV15; cdr3_nt: TGTGCCACCAGCAGAGGAACCACACAGGGGGCTCGGGAAAAACTGTTTTTT; cdr3_aa: CATSRGTTQGAREKLFF
j_call: TRBJ2-5; d_call: TRBD1; clone_size: .; v_call: TRBV4-3; cdr3_nt: TGCGCCAGCAGCCTCCAGGGGGACCACCAAGAGACCCAGTACTTC; cdr3_aa: CASSLQGDHQETQYF
j_call: TRBJ2-3; d_call: .; clone_size: once; v_call: TRBV5-4; cdr3_nt: TGTGCCAGCAGCTTGGCGGCAGGGTTAACAGATACGCAGTATTTT; cdr3_aa: CASSLAAGLTDTQYF
j_call: TRBJ2-3; d_call: TRBD2; clone_size: few; v_call: TRBV7-9; cdr3_nt: TGTGCCAGCAGCTTATTAGCGGGGGGCGAGGCGCAGTATTTT; cdr3_aa: CASSLLAGGEAQYF
j_call: TRBJ2-1; d_call: .; clone_size: .; v_call: TRBV12-5; cdr3_nt: TGTGCTAGTGGTTTATTTAGTCGCGGGTTGATAAACCCCGGGAGTTACAATGAGCAGTTCTTC; cdr3_aa: CASGLFSRGLINPGSYNEQFF
j_call: TRBJ2-3; d_call: .; clone_size: many; v_call: TRBV7-9; cdr3_nt: TGTGCCAGCAGCCTACAGGATACGCAGTATTTT; cdr3_aa: CASSLQDTQYF
j_call: TRBJ2-3; d_call: TRBD2; clone_size: .; v_call: TRBV18; cdr3_nt: TGTGCCAGCTCACCCGGGAGGGTAGGAACAGATACGCAGTATTTT; cdr3_aa: CASSPGRVGTDTQYF
j_call: TRBJ2-1; d_call: TRBD1; clone_size: few; v_call: TRBV7-3; cdr3_nt: TGTGCCAGCAGCCCGGACAGGGAGGTCGGTGAGCAGTTCTTC; cdr3_aa: CASSPDREVGEQFF
j_call: TRBJ1-2; d_call: TRBD1; clone_size: .; v_call: TRBV29-1; cdr3_nt: TGCAGCGTCGCCATTTTGACAGGGAACTATGGCTACACCTTC; cdr3_aa: CSVAILTGNYGYTF
j_call: TRBJ2-7; d_call: .; clone_size: .; v_call: TRBV6-5; cdr3_nt: TGTGCCAGCAGTTACTCGCTAGGAAGGGAGCAGTACTTC; cdr3_aa: CASSYSLGREQYF
j_call: TRBJ1-1; d_call: TRBD1; clone_size: .; v_call: TRBV7-2; cdr3_nt: TGTGCCAGCAGCTTAGCGACAGGGTGGGACACTGAAGCTTTCTTT; cdr3_aa: CASSLATGWDTEAFF
j_call: TRBJ2-2; d_call: .; clone_size: .; v_call: TRBV9; cdr3_nt: TGTGCCAGCAGCGTAGGAGACACCGGGGAGCTGTTTTTT; cdr3_aa: CASSVGDTGELFF
j_call: TRBJ2-7; d_call: TRBD2; clone_size: few; v_call: TRBV6-5; cdr3_nt: TGTGCCAGCAGTTCGACTAGCGGGAACTCCTACGAGCAGTACTTC; cdr3_aa: CASSSTSGNSYEQYF
j_call: TRBJ1-1; d_call: .; clone_size: .; v_call: TRBV19; cdr3_nt: TGTGCCAGTACGGCGGGCGTGGCAGCTTTCTTT; cdr3_aa: CASTAGVAAFF
j_call: TRBJ2-1; d_call: TRBD1; clone_size: .; v_call: TRBV11-3; cdr3_nt: TGTGCCAGCAGCTTAGATGGGACAGGGGGAAGTGAGCAGTTCTTC; cdr3_aa: CASSLDGTGGSEQFF